This is a list of T cell receptor beta chains from one sample in a study of T cell responses to AZD1222 COVID-19 vaccine. Sequenced by immunoSEQ multiplex PCR; TCRdb stores in-frame clones only, minus some. In the table there are 95,000 to 100,000 clones, approximately 88% of which are singletons. The specimen comprised peripheral blood, sampled 28 days after the second AZD1222 dose. The source of these receptors is an adult who received the AZD1222 COVID-19 vaccine. Each CDR3 is given with its conserved first and last residue. The order of the fields is J gene, CDR3 length, clone size, V gene, D gene, CDR3 protein, CDR3 DNA. D genes are given only for firm matches. Size tells how often a clone was seen (once, few, many) or the class of an expanded clone, and some rows leave it out.

J: TRBJ1-6
length: 17
size: -
V: TRBV7-2
D: -
CDR3: CASSRGGGGLGNSPLHF
DNA: TGTGCCAGCAGCAGAGGAGGCGGGGGACTAGGGAATTCACCCCTCCACTTT

J: TRBJ1-1
length: 13
size: -
V: TRBV29-1
D: -
CDR3: CSGSSRSGTEAFF
DNA: TGCAGCGGTTCATCAAGGAGTGGGACTGAAGCTTTCTTT

J: TRBJ2-7
length: 14
size: -
V: TRBV19
D: -
CDR3: CASSIVGPTYEQYF
DNA: TGTGCCAGTAGTATAGTTGGCCCGACCTACGAGCAGTACTTC

J: TRBJ2-5
length: 15
size: -
V: TRBV3-1/TRBV3-2
D: -
CDR3: CASSQVLTVRETQYF
DNA: TGTGCCAGCAGCCAAGTCCTCACGGTCCGGGAGACCCAGTACTTC

J: TRBJ2-7
length: 15
size: -
V: TRBV5-6
D: -
CDR3: CASSRGSPGAYEQYF
DNA: TGTGCCAGCAGCCGTGGTTCCCCCGGAGCCTACGAGCAGTACTTC

J: TRBJ1-4
length: 14
size: -
V: TRBV5-6
D: -
CDR3: CASSWTTQNEKLFF
DNA: TGTGCCAGCAGCTGGACTACCCAAAATGAAAAACTGTTTTTT

J: TRBJ1-3
length: 16
size: -
V: TRBV11-2
D: -
CDR3: CASSLDRVGNGNTIYF
DNA: TGTGCCAGCAGCTTAGATCGTGTAGGGAATGGAAACACCATATATTTT

J: TRBJ2-2
length: 13
size: -
V: TRBV11-2
D: -
CDR3: CATSQGLTGELFF
DNA: TGTGCCACCTCGCAGGGGTTAACCGGGGAGCTGTTTTTT

J: TRBJ1-2
length: 14
size: -
V: TRBV7-9
D: TRBD1
CDR3: CASSTTGGRAGYTF
DNA: TGTGCCAGCAGCACGACAGGGGGGCGGGCTGGCTACACCTTC

J: TRBJ1-2
length: 14
size: -
V: TRBV15
D: -
CDR3: CATSKHDISRGYTF
DNA: TGTGCCACCAGCAAACACGACATCTCGAGAGGCTACACCTTC

J: TRBJ1-1
length: 14
size: -
V: TRBV5-1
D: -
CDR3: CASSSPQVNTEAFF
DNA: TGCGCCAGCAGCTCCCCACAGGTTAACACTGAAGCTTTCTTT

J: TRBJ1-2
length: 16
size: -
V: TRBV7-3
D: -
CDR3: CASSPAGGAANYGYTF
DNA: TGTGCCAGCAGCCCGGCCGGGGGGGCAGCTAACTATGGCTACACCTTC

J: TRBJ2-3
length: 14
size: -
V: TRBV7-3
D: -
CDR3: CASSMGRNKDTQYF
DNA: TGTGCCAGCAGCATGGGACGAAATAAAGATACGCAGTATTTT

J: TRBJ2-5
length: 14
size: -
V: TRBV6-2/TRBV6-3
D: -
CDR3: CASSGGWWGETQYF
DNA: TGTGCCAGCAGTGGCGGGTGGTGGGGGGAGACCCAGTACTTC

J: TRBJ2-1
length: 14
size: -
V: TRBV11-3
D: TRBD1
CDR3: CASSSGQPGDEQFF
DNA: TGTGCCAGCAGCTCGGGACAGCCCGGCGATGAGCAGTTCTTC

J: TRBJ1-6
length: 13
size: few
V: TRBV27
D: -
CDR3: CASSLSRPSPLHF
DNA: TGTGCCAGCAGTTTATCTCGACCCTCACCCCTCCACTTT

J: TRBJ2-7
length: 15
size: -
V: TRBV7-2
D: -
CDR3: CASSSGRGKAYEQYF
DNA: TGTGCCAGCAGCTCCGGGCGAGGAAAAGCCTACGAGCAGTACTTC

J: TRBJ1-2
length: 15
size: -
V: TRBV2
D: -
CDR3: CASSELQSGGYGYTF
DNA: TGTGCCAGCAGTGAATTGCAAAGCGGGGGCTATGGCTACACCTTC

J: TRBJ2-3
length: 15
size: -
V: TRBV3-1/TRBV3-2
D: -
CDR3: CASSHLASEADTQYF
DNA: TGTGCCAGCAGCCACTTAGCTAGCGAGGCAGATACGCAGTATTTT

J: TRBJ1-1
length: 14
size: -
V: TRBV2
D: -
CDR3: CASSRDGLNTEAFF
DNA: TGTGCCAGCTCAAGGGACGGTTTGAACACTGAAGCTTTCTTT

J: TRBJ2-5
length: 16
size: -
V: TRBV5-1
D: TRBD2
CDR3: CASTPEGLAGDETQYF
DNA: TGCGCCAGCACCCCTGAAGGACTAGCGGGAGACGAGACCCAGTACTTC

J: TRBJ2-1
length: 15
size: -
V: TRBV7-3
D: -
CDR3: CASSLAFSGYNEQFF
DNA: TGTGCCAGCAGCTTAGCGTTTTCAGGCTACAATGAGCAGTTCTTC

J: TRBJ2-5
length: 15
size: -
V: TRBV30
D: TRBD1
CDR3: CAWSVGTGGWATQYF
DNA: TGTGCCTGGAGTGTGGGGACAGGGGGTTGGGCGACCCAGTACTTC

J: TRBJ1-2
length: 12
size: -
V: TRBV9
D: -
CDR3: CASSQGDVGYTF
DNA: TGTGCCAGCAGTCAAGGGGACGTCGGCTACACCTTC

J: TRBJ2-7
length: 12
size: -
V: TRBV10-3
D: -
CDR3: CAIRDFTYEQYF
DNA: TGTGCCATCCGGGACTTCACCTACGAGCAGTACTTC

J: TRBJ1-1
length: 13
size: -
V: TRBV7-3
D: -
CDR3: CASSKGGNTEAFF
DNA: TGTGCCAGCAGTAAAGGGGGGAACACTGAAGCTTTCTTT

J: TRBJ1-2
length: 13
size: -
V: TRBV12-3/TRBV12-4
D: -
CDR3: CASSFPGNYGYTF
DNA: TGTGCCAGCAGTTTTCCAGGAAATTATGGCTACACCTTC

J: TRBJ2-7
length: 16
size: -
V: TRBV11-3
D: -
CDR3: CASSPRGGDLIHEQYF
DNA: TGTGCCAGCAGCCCTAGAGGGGGGGACTTGATCCACGAGCAGTACTTC

J: TRBJ2-3
length: 14
size: -
V: TRBV19
D: -
CDR3: CASSEAGYTDTQYF
DNA: TGTGCCAGTAGTGAGGCAGGGTACACAGATACGCAGTATTTT

J: TRBJ1-4
length: 17
size: -
V: TRBV5-6
D: TRBD1
CDR3: CASSLLTPGTGREKLFF
DNA: TGTGCCAGCAGCTTACTTACCCCCGGGACAGGGCGGGAAAAACTGTTTTTT

J: TRBJ2-5
length: 14
size: -
V: TRBV19
D: -
CDR3: CASSPGDTQETQYF
DNA: TGTGCCAGTAGTCCGGGGGACACCCAAGAGACCCAGTACTTC

J: TRBJ2-2
length: 15
size: -
V: TRBV5-1
D: -
CDR3: CASRRGGENTGELFF
DNA: TGCGCCAGCAGACGCGGTGGGGAGAACACCGGGGAGCTGTTTTTT

J: TRBJ2-3
length: 14
size: -
V: TRBV7-2
D: -
CDR3: CASSLVPDTDTQYF
DNA: TGTGCCAGCAGCTTGGTTCCTGACACAGATACGCAGTATTTT

J: TRBJ1-6
length: 17
size: -
V: TRBV5-1
D: -
CDR3: CASSLNFGTGGDSPLHF
DNA: TGCGCCAGCAGCTTGAATTTTGGGACGGGAGGAGATTCACCCCTCCACTTT

J: TRBJ1-2
length: 18
size: -
V: TRBV7-9
D: TRBD1
CDR3: CASSSGARRTGGLHGYTF
DNA: TGTGCCAGCAGCTCTGGGGCGAGACGGACAGGGGGTTTGCATGGCTACACCTTC

J: TRBJ1-2
length: 15
size: -
V: TRBV10-1
D: TRBD1
CDR3: CATKERGLQNYGYTF
DNA: TGCGCCACGAAAGAGAGGGGGCTTCAAAACTATGGCTACACCTTC

J: TRBJ1-6
length: 17
size: -
V: TRBV27
D: -
CDR3: CASSLYRTVSYGSPLHF
DNA: TGTGCCAGCAGTCTCTACCGGACAGTTTCCTATGGTTCACCCCTCCACTTT

J: TRBJ2-7
length: 13
size: -
V: TRBV2
D: -
CDR3: CASSAYLSYEQYF
DNA: TGTGCCAGCAGTGCCTACCTCTCCTACGAGCAGTACTTC

J: TRBJ2-2
length: 16
size: -
V: TRBV7-9
D: TRBD1
CDR3: CASSRHPGGRTGELFF
DNA: TGTGCCAGCAGCCGCCACCCAGGGGGTCGGACCGGGGAGCTGTTTTTT